The next 15 T cell receptor beta chains were all read from a single sample in a study of human versus mouse CDR3 diversity and MHC coevolution (dated by TCRdb to about 2017). Library generation was performed with the immunoSEQ multiplex PCR assay. This is the immuneACCESS table as TCRdb keeps it, with only in-frame sequences that have V and J called. A part of the clones is gone; compared with another copy, unresolved V genes explain less than half, and the rest is unexplained. The sample includes tens of thousands of clones, with about 93% observed a single time. The leading ten clones occupy under 20% of the sample. The specimen sequenced was naive CD4+ T cells from blood. Sample cell subset or site, as interpreted from the label and publication: CD45RO-negative CD62L-positive naive CD4 T cells. All receptors come from a person between 60 and 70 years old in good health.

The J gene is TRBJ1-1, the V gene TRBV5-1; 7 positions match TRBD1. In germline, CDR1 is SGHRS, CDR2 YFSETQ. The J segment lost 0 bases and the V segment lost 0 bases, leaving 5 bases of the junction unmatched. CDR3 length: 16 amino acids. CDR3 DNA: TGCGCCAGCAGCTTGGCAGAGGGGGCAATGAACACTGAAGCTTTCTTT. Its protein is CASSLAEGAMNTEAFF. Supplemented by reference TRBV5-1 and TRBJ1-1, the full variable domain reads KAGVTQTPRYLIKTRGQQVTLSCSPISGHRSVSWYQQTPGQGLQFLFEYFSETQRNKGNFPGRFSGRQFSNSRSEMNVSTLELGDSALYLCASSLAEGAMNTEAFFGQGTRLTVV.

The chain carries TRBV19 and TRBJ1-3; D remains ambiguous. In germline, CDR1 is LNHDA, CDR2 SQIVND (reference sequence). The V gene lost 7 bases and the J gene lost 0 bases, with 7 bases spanning the gap. The CDR3 extends over 13 amino acids. DNA for the CDR3: TGTGCCAGTATCCCCAACTCTGGAAACACCATATATTTT. It is translated as CASIPNSGNTIYF.

The chain recombines TRBV5-1 with TRBJ2-1; a possible D gene is TRBD1 (5 bases). This CDR3 spans 13 amino acids. In germline, CDR1 is SGHRS, CDR2 YFSETQ. V lost 0 bases and J 10 bases, leaving 11 bases between the germline ends. The CDR3 is CASSLEQVGEQFF. The CDR3 nucleotides read TGCGCCAGCAGCTTGGAACAGGTTGGGGAGCAGTTCTTC.

The chain's CDR3 is CASSLYPGEAYEQYF. The DNA for the CDR3 is TGTGCCAGCAGTTTATATCCAGGTGAAGCCTACGAGCAGTACTTC. V usage is TRBV28 and J usage is TRBJ2-7; no clear D gene. The germline V and J ends were trimmed by 1 base and 2 bases, with 12 bases remaining between them. The CDR3 has 15 residues. CDR1 MDHEN and CDR2 SYDVKM come from the germline V gene.

The chain uses TRBV7-8 and TRBJ1-1; possibly TRBD1 for D (5 bases). CDR1 SGHVS and CDR2 FQNEAQ come from the germline V gene. CDR3 length: 13 residues. Trimming cost V 7 bases and J 1 base, with 10 bases left between them. The CDR3 DNA reads TGTGCCAGCACACTTACAGGGAACACTGAAGCTTTCTTT. Translated, it gives CASTLTGNTEAFF.

The V gene is TRBV30, the J gene TRBJ1-1, with 7 bases lining up with TRBD1. The CDR3 consists of 15 residues. Germline V lookup: CDR1 GTSNPN, CDR2 SVGIG (reference sequence). Losses at the gene ends were 0 bases for V and 2 bases for J; bases not matched to a gene: 6. CDR3 in amino acids: CAWSVGGQINTEAFF. CDR3 nucleotides: TGTGCCTGGAGTGTTGGGGGACAGATAAACACTGAAGCTTTCTTT.

With regard to this clone: Distinct nucleotide sequences in the sample also encode this CDR3. The CDR3 is CASSLVGGNEQFF. DNA for the CDR3: TGCGCCAGCAGCTTGGTGGGGGGCAATGAGCAGTTCTTC. The V gene is TRBV5-1, the J gene TRBJ2-1, with a tentative D call TRBD2 (6 bases). Germline CDR1 SGHRS, CDR2 YFSETQ. This CDR3 contains 13 residues. Trimming cost V 0 bases and J 6 bases, with 7 bases left between them.

The chain recombines TRBV2 with TRBJ1-2, with 9 bases lining up with TRBD1. This CDR3 has 14 amino acids. The germline V gene has CDR1 SNHLY and CDR2 FYNNEI. V lost 7 bases to trimming and J lost 1 base; unmatched junction nucleotides: 4. CDR3 nucleotides: TGTGCCAGCACTGTGGACAGGGGTAACTATGGCTACACCTTC. It encodes CASTVDRGNYGYTF.

The chain joins TRBV5-1 to TRBJ2-2, with D possibly being TRBD1 (6 bases). CDR3 length: 17 residues. Germline V gene data show CDR1 as SGHRS and CDR2 as YFSETQ. The V gene lost 4 bases and the J gene lost 6 bases, with 22 bases spanning the gap. CDR3 residues: CASSPQVGGAGAGELFF. For the CDR3, the DNA is TGCGCCAGCAGCCCCCAGGTTGGGGGCGCCGGGGCCGGGGAGCTGTTTTTT.

J is TRBJ1-1 and V is TRBV5-1, with D possibly matching TRBD1 (5 bases). V was cut by 0 bases and J by 4 bases, with 16 bases left in between. This CDR3 comprises 16 residues. The germline gives CDR1 SGHRS, CDR2 YFSETQ. CDR3 nucleotides: TGCGCCAGCAGCTTGGGGGGCCCGGCGAGGTCCACTGAAGCTTTCTTT. It is translated as CASSLGGPARSTEAFF. The full variable domain, in which reference TRBV5-1 and TRBJ1-1 provide the parts outside the CDR3, is KAGVTQTPRYLIKTRGQQVTLSCSPISGHRSVSWYQQTPGQGLQFLFEYFSETQRNKGNFPGRFSGRQFSNSRSEMNVSTLELGDSALYLCASSLGGPARSTEAFFGQGTRLTVV.

The J gene is TRBJ2-7, the V gene TRBV19; D remains unclear. CDR1 and CDR2 from the germline V gene are LNHDA and SQIVND (reference sequence). V dropped 8 bases and J dropped 2 bases, with 13 bases sitting between them. The CDR3 consists of 13 residues. The CDR3 DNA reads TGTGCCAGTTCGACTGAAGCCGCCTACGAGCAGTACTTC. It codes for CASSTEAAYEQYF.

The chain employs TRBV11-2 and TRBJ2-3; a weak D match, TRBD2 (5 bases). The CDR3 spans 16 residues. V lost 1 base and J lost 0, with 11 bases in between. Germline CDR1 and CDR2: SGHAT and FQNNGV. CDR3 protein: CASSLGIGGSTDTQYF. CDR3 nucleotide sequence: TGTGCCAGCAGCTTAGGTATCGGCGGGAGCACAGATACGCAGTATTTT. The variable domain in full, completed from reference TRBV11-2 and TRBJ2-3, reads EAGVAQSPRYKIIEKRQSVAFWCNPISGHATLYWYQQILGQGPKLLIQFQNNGVVDDSQLPKDRFSAERLKGVDSTLKIQPAKLEDSAVYLCASSLGIGGSTDTQYFGPGTRLTVL.

The chain combines TRBV28 with TRBJ1-5; tentatively, D is TRBD1 (6 bases). The V and J ends lost 3 bases and 0 bases respectively, with 12 bases between them. CDR3 length equals 16 residues. Germline values: CDR1 MDHEN, CDR2 SYDVKM. CDR3 bases: TGTGCCAGCAGTTTGTCAGGGGCCCCTAGCAATCAGCCCCAGCATTTT. Its protein is CASSLSGAPSNQPQHF.

V usage is TRBV25-1 and J usage is TRBJ2-1, with D perhaps matching TRBD1 (6 bases). The CDR3 runs to 16 residues. CDR1 and CDR2 (germline): MGHDK, SYGVNS. The germline V and J ends were trimmed by 4 bases and 9 bases, with 22 bases remaining between them. The CDR3 DNA is TGTGCCAGCAGTGGGTGGGACGACCAGCGAGGGGGTGAGCAGTTCTTC. This encodes CASSGWDDQRGGEQFF. The full variable domain, completed using reference TRBV25-1 and TRBJ2-1, is EADIYQTPRYLVIGTGKKITLECSQTMGHDKMYWYQQDPGMELHLIHYSYGVNSTEKGDLSSESTVSRIRTEHFPLTLESARPSHTSQYLCASSGWDDQRGGEQFFGPGTRLTVL.

The V and J genes are TRBV9 and TRBJ1-4, with D possibly matching TRBD1 (6 bases). The ends were cut back, 4 bases at V and 7 bases at J, with 20 bases in the middle. The CDR3 covers 16 residues. Germline values: CDR1 SGDLS, CDR2 YYNGEE. The CDR3: CASSRTVSQRGEKLFF. DNA of the CDR3: TGTGCCAGCAGCCGGACAGTTTCTCAAAGAGGTGAAAAACTGTTTTTT. The full variable domain, in which reference TRBV9 and TRBJ1-4 provide the parts outside the CDR3, is DSGVTQTPKHLITATGQRVTLRCSPRSGDLSVYWYQQSLDQGLQFLIQYYNGEERAKGNILERFSAQQFPDLHSELNLSSLELGDSALYFCASSRTVSQRGEKLFFGSGTQLSVL.